This entry is about one TCR beta chain. Libraries were prepared by immunoSEQ multiplex PCR; TCRdb keeps only in-frame clonotypes and omits some of them. Seen here are roughly 7,000 clones, 80% to 85% observed once, and the top ten hold about 1.5%. The data are from a study of follicular helper T cells after annual influenza vaccination. Per the germline V gene, CDR1 is SGHTA and CDR2 is FQGNSA. The CDR3 length is 15 residues. V was pared by 1 base and J by 10 bases, with 3 bases of the junction left unmatched. Indicated time point: 2015-2016 season, 7 days after influenza vaccination. The chain has TRBV7-2 and TRBJ2-1; 14 bases align to TRBD2. The material was CXCR5+ CD38- circulating T follicular helper cells from blood, obtained 7 days after influenza vaccination. The subset here: circulating Tfh, non-naive CD4+CXCR5+PD-1+ (ICOS+CD38+ or ICOS-CD38-). The receptor's source is an adult who received the influenza vaccine. Here the CDR3 reads CASSLEGLAGVEQFF. CDR3 coding DNA: TGTGCCAGCAGCTTAGAGGGACTAGCGGGAGTGGAGCAGTTCTTC.